The 10 T cell receptor beta chains below all came from one sample that was sequenced in a study of cytomegalovirus exposure and HLA in healthy donors. Method: immunoSEQ multiplex PCR; TCRdb's copy keeps in-frame clones and lacks some. The sample holds 55,000 to 65,000 clones; 90% to 97% are singletons and the top ten take 0.85% to 1%. The material sequenced was PBMCs. These receptors originate from a man aged 18 to 30 in good health and CMV-seronegative.

The sample holds one count of this clone. The chain is built from TRBV11-3 and TRBJ2-1, with D perhaps TRBD1 (6 bases). Trimming removed 4 bases from V and 3 bases from J, with 13 bases in between. The CDR3 sequence is 15 residues long. Per the germline V gene, CDR1 is SGHNT and CDR2 is YENEEA. CDR3 bases: TGTGCCAGCAGCTCGCAGGGGACCCACTACAATGAGCAGTTCTTC. It yields the protein CASSSQGTHYNEQFF.

The rearrangement uses TRBV29-1 and TRBJ2-7; 10 bases match TRBD2. V lost 4 bases and J lost 3; bases outside the gene matches: 9. The V gene's germline CDR1 is SQVTM and CDR2 ANQGSEA. The CDR3 is 15 residues long. Written as DNA, the CDR3 is TGCAGCGTTGGGGAGAGGGTAGCGGGAGGCTACGAGCAGTACTTC. Translation: CSVGERVAGGYEQYF.

CDR3 coding DNA: TGTGCCAGCAGCTTGGTTCGACAGGGGTTCAATGAGCAGTTCTTC. Its protein product is CASSLVRQGFNEQFF. The V gene is TRBV5-6, the J gene TRBJ2-1; 8 bases are shared with TRBD1. The ends lost 0 bases at V and 6 bases at J; junction bases unmatched: 5. The CDR3 is 15 residues long. Germline lookup yields CDR1 SGHDT and CDR2 YYEEEE.

The V call is TRBV30, the J call TRBJ2-1; 9 nucleotides align to TRBD2. Germline V gene lookup returns CDR1 GTSNPN and CDR2 SVGIG (reference sequence). J gave up 14 bases and V 3 bases, and 14 bases lay outside the gene matches. This CDR3 region has 14 residues. The CDR3 DNA follows: TGTGCCTGGAGCCCCGGGACTAGCCCCTTTGTTGAGTTCTTC. Translation gives CAWSPGTSPFVEFF.

CDR3 bases: TGTGCCAGCAGCTCTCGTCGACAGGCGCTTTATGGCTACACCTTC. It yields the protein CASSSRRQALYGYTF. The chain links TRBV7-8 to TRBJ1-2; weak D call: TRBD1 (6 bases). Between the trimmed V and J ends, which lost 4 bases and 5 bases, there was a span of 17 bases. CDR3 length equals 15 residues. The V gene's germline CDR1 is SGHVS and CDR2 FQNEAQ.

V gene TRBV10-3 combines with J gene TRBJ2-5, with 8 nucleotides matching TRBD1. After removal of 4 bases from V and 2 bases from J, the junction contained 15 bases not matched to a gene. Germline V CDR1 and CDR2: ENHRY, SYGVKD. This CDR3 comprises 18 residues. In DNA, the CDR3 is TGTGCCATCAGTGCTTCGGCAGGGGGCGGAATCCCGCAAGAGACCCAGTACTTC. This gives the protein CAISASAGGGIPQETQYF.

As DNA, the CDR3 is TGCGCCAGCAGCTGGGGCTTGGCCACCTGGGAAACTGAAGCTTTCTTT. It yields the protein CASSWGLATWETEAFF. The rearrangement uses TRBV5-1 and TRBJ1-1; a weak D match, TRBD1 (5 bases). The germline CDR1 and CDR2 sequences are SGHRS and YFSETQ. Trimming stripped 3 bases from V and 5 bases from J, with 20 bases between. This CDR3 region has 16 residues.

The chain combines TRBV19 with TRBJ2-7, with 8 bases matching TRBD1. The CDR3 spans 15 residues. With 3 bases clipped from V and 0 bases from J, the junction kept 4 bases outside the gene matches. The germline V gene encodes CDR1 LNHDA and CDR2 SQIVND (reference sequence). CDR3 sequence: CASSILGQVSYEQYF. The CDR3 coding sequence is TGTGCCAGTAGTATTCTGGGACAGGTCTCCTACGAGCAGTACTTC.

This clone occurred once. The chain is built from TRBV9 and TRBJ2-7, with D maybe TRBD2 (6 bases). V was trimmed by 4 bases and J by 3 bases, leaving 11 bases between them. This CDR3 comprises 13 residues. Germline V gives CDR1 SGDLS, CDR2 YYNGEE. The CDR3 region is CASSPGLYYEQYF. The CDR3 DNA follows: TGTGCCAGCAGCCCGGGACTTTACTACGAGCAGTACTTC.

The chain is built from TRBV9 and TRBJ2-6, with TRBD2 as a possible D gene (5 bases). The CDR3 extends over 14 amino acids. CDR1 is SGDLS, CDR2 YYNGEE, per germline. V was cut by 7 bases and J by 0 bases, with 8 bases left in between. This CDR3 reads CASLGSSGANVLTF. CDR3 nucleotides: TGTGCCAGCCTGGGGAGCTCTGGGGCCAACGTCCTGACTTTC.